One sample yielded the 29 T cell receptor beta chains listed below, sequenced in a study of memory CD4+ T cells and cytomegalovirus serostatus. The sort gate was single viable CD3+CD4+CD8-CD45RO+ cells for memory CD4+ T cells. The repertoire was sequenced with immunoSEQ multiplex PCR; TCRdb's copy has only in-frame clones and lacks some. The repertoire holds some 44,000 clones, with 78% as singletons. Specimen: memory CD4+ T cells from blood. The source of these receptors is an adult in good health and CMV-seronegative.

The gene calls are TRBV6-6 and TRBJ1-5; 11 nucleotides align to TRBD1. Germline trimming cut 0 bases from V and 6 bases from J; bases unmatched to any gene: 4. The CDR3 has 16 residues. Germline values: CDR1 MNHNY, CDR2 SVGAGI (reference sequence). The DNA of the CDR3 is TGTGCCAGCAGTTACTCCACGGACAGGGGGCCTCAGCCCCAGCATTTT. Protein: CASSYSTDRGPQPQHF.

This chain joins TRBV19 and TRBJ2-4; no clear D. Germline V CDR1 and CDR2: LNHDA, SQIVND (reference sequence). The CDR3 sequence is 13 residues long. Trimming removed 5 bases at V and 1 base at J, with 6 bases between. CDR3 in DNA: TGTGCCAGTAGTTCCGGTGCCAAAAACATTCAGTACTTC. Amino acids: CASSSGAKNIQYF.

Only a few counts were recorded for this clone. The CDR3 coding sequence is TGTGCCAGCAGTTCCCTCCTCGGTGGCGGGTACAATGAGCAGTTCTTC. Encoded protein: CASSSLLGGGYNEQFF. The chain combines TRBV6-5 with TRBJ2-1; D is perhaps TRBD2 (5 bases). Trimming pared 4 bases from V and 4 bases from J, leaving 17 bases between. The CDR3 is 16 residues long. Germline loops: CDR1 MNHEY, CDR2 SVGAGI.

In this sample, this clone turned up a few times. J is TRBJ1-1 and V is TRBV28, with D hard to call. Trimming took 4 bases from V and 0 from J, leaving 9 bases between them. The CDR3 is 14 residues long. Germline V CDR1 and CDR2: MDHEN, SYDVKM. CDR3 nucleotides: TGTGCCAGCAGTTATCCGGTCTTGAACACTGAAGCTTTCTTT. This translates into CASSYPVLNTEAFF.

As DNA, the CDR3 is TGTGCCAGCAGCGTAGCAGGGGTGTCCTACAATGAGCAGTTCTTC. It is translated as CASSVAGVSYNEQFF. The chain links TRBV9 to TRBJ2-1; tentatively, D is TRBD1 (6 bases). This CDR3 spans 15 amino acids. V was cut by 0 bases and J by 1 base, with 8 bases left in between. The germline CDR1 and CDR2 sequences are SGDLS and YYNGEE.

V usage is TRBV11-2 and J usage is TRBJ2-1; D possibly corresponds to TRBD2 (6 bases). There are 14 residues in the CDR3. Per the germline V gene, CDR1 is SGHAT and CDR2 is FQNNGV. V lost 0 bases, J lost 8 bases, and 11 bases lay in between. CDR3 nucleotides: TGTGCCAGCAGCTTAGACCGGGGGTCCGATGAGCAGTTCTTC. Translating it yields CASSLDRGSDEQFF.

This sequence joins TRBV27 and TRBJ2-3; 12 nucleotides align to TRBD2. The CDR3 contains 16 residues. J gave up 6 bases and V 7 bases, and 11 bases lay outside the gene matches. Germline loops: CDR1 MNHEY, CDR2 SMNVEV (reference sequence). The CDR3: CASTLTSGGFPDTQYF. The CDR3 DNA follows: TGTGCCAGCACACTAACTAGCGGGGGGTTCCCGGATACGCAGTATTTT.

The chain couples TRBV15 to TRBJ1-6; D remains ambiguous. Germline V gives CDR1 LNHNV, CDR2 YYDKDF (reference sequence). The CDR3 contains 16 residues. Between the trimmed V and J ends, which lost 1 base and 0 bases, there was a span of 7 bases. This CDR3 reads CATSRVLNSYNSPLHF. The CDR3 DNA is TGTGCCACCAGCAGAGTGTTAAACTCCTATAATTCACCCCTCCACTTT.

The genes are TRBV6-6 and TRBJ2-7; D is possibly TRBD1 (5 bases). The germline V gene has CDR1 MNHNY and CDR2 SVGAGI (reference sequence). This CDR3 has 15 residues. Between the trimmed V and J ends, which lost 3 bases and 4 bases, there was a span of 16 bases. The CDR3, as DNA: TGTGCCAGCAGTTATACAGGCCGCGGCGGATACGAGCAGTACTTC. This sequence encodes CASSYTGRGGYEQYF.

The chain links TRBV27 to TRBJ1-3; perhaps TRBD1 as D (6 bases). CDR3 length: 13 amino acids. The V end was cut by 9 bases, the J end by 4 bases, with 13 bases between. Germline V gene data show CDR1 as MNHEY and CDR2 as SMNVEV (reference sequence). CDR3 in amino acids: CASRTVSGNTIYF. In DNA, the CDR3 is TGTGCCAGTCGGACAGTCTCCGGAAACACCATATATTTT.

The chain links TRBV11-2 to TRBJ2-7; 9 nucleotides match TRBD1. Germline trimming cut 5 bases from V and 4 bases from J; bases unmatched to any gene: 9. Germline-derived CDR1 and CDR2 are SGHAT and FQNNGV. This CDR3 is built from 15 residues. This chain's CDR3 is CASSLRGQGWYEQYF. CDR3 sequence (DNA): TGTGCCAGCAGCCTGAGGGGACAGGGCTGGTACGAGCAGTACTTC. The full variable domain, rest sourced from reference TRBV11-2 and TRBJ2-7, is EAGVAQSPRYKIIEKRQSVAFWCNPISGHATLYWYQQILGQGPKLLIQFQNNGVVDDSQLPKDRFSAERLKGVDSTLKIQPAKLEDSAVYLCASSLRGQGWYEQYFGPGTRLTVT.

This chain uses TRBV29-1 with TRBJ1-2, with 7 bases fitting TRBD1. V gave up 5 bases and J gave up 2 bases; unmatched junction bases: 8. Germline CDR1 and CDR2: SQVTM and ANQGSEA. The CDR3 extends over 14 amino acids. The CDR3 region has the DNA TGCAGCGTTTCGACAGGGTGGGGCAACTATGGCTACACCTTC. It is translated as CSVSTGWGNYGYTF.

This chain links TRBV5-8 with TRBJ1-2, with D unclear. Germline lookup yields CDR1 SGHTS and CDR2 YDEGEE. The CDR3 totals 12 residues. With 4 bases removed from V and 5 bases from J, the gap between germline ends came to 9 bases. The CDR3 sequence is CASSQKEYGYTF. The CDR3 coding sequence is TGTGCCAGCAGCCAGAAGGAGTATGGCTACACCTTC.

The chain recombines TRBV11-2 with TRBJ2-7; D is perhaps TRBD2 (5 bases). The CDR3 totals 17 residues. Trimming removed 2 bases from V and 3 bases from J, with 20 bases in between. Germline-derived CDR1 and CDR2 are SGHAT and FQNNGV. CDR3 protein: CASSLPRLGAQVYEQYF. CDR3 in DNA: TGTGCCAGCAGCTTACCCCGCCTGGGAGCGCAGGTCTACGAGCAGTACTTC.

This clone was found a few times. V is TRBV5-1 and J is TRBJ2-1; TRBD1 aligns across 9 bases. V lost 4 bases to trimming and J lost 0 bases; unmatched junction nucleotides: 8. Germline CDR1 reads SGHRS; CDR2 reads YFSETQ. The CDR3 length is 17 residues. CDR3 sequence reads: CASSQGTGMSSYNEQFF. CDR3 DNA sequence: TGCGCCAGCAGCCAAGGGACAGGGATGAGCTCCTACAATGAGCAGTTCTTC.

The CDR3 spells CASSGLAAQETQYF. CDR3 nucleotide sequence: TGTGCCAGCAGTGGGCTAGCGGCCCAAGAGACCCAGTACTTC. This chain uses TRBV25-1 with TRBJ2-5; 7 nucleotides match TRBD2. J gave up 1 base and V 4 bases, and 3 bases lay outside the gene matches. CDR1 and CDR2 (germline): MGHDK, SYGVNS. The CDR3 is made up of 14 amino acids.

The chain uses TRBV2 and TRBJ1-1, with D unresolved. Germline CDR1 reads SNHLY; CDR2 reads FYNNEI. The V and J ends lost 6 bases and 1 base respectively, with 9 bases between them. This CDR3 has 13 residues. The CDR3: CASSRTENTEAFF. In DNA, the CDR3 is TGTGCCAGCAGCCGTACAGAGAACACTGAAGCTTTCTTT.

The chain links TRBV6-5 to TRBJ2-3; D unclear. The CDR3 is made up of 14 amino acids. V lost 5 bases to trimming and J lost 5 bases, with 14 bases between them. Germline V lookup: CDR1 MNHEY, CDR2 SVGAGI. The CDR3 DNA reads as TGTGCCAGCAGTCAACCCCTAGAAAGAGATACGCAGTATTTT. It yields the protein CASSQPLERDTQYF.

The DNA for the CDR3 is TGCGCCAGCAGCTTGGACACCGGGGAGCTGTTTTTT. This gives the protein CASSLDTGELFF. The genes are TRBV5-1 and TRBJ2-2, with D uncertain. The V gene lost 0 bases and the J gene lost 3 bases, with 0 bases spanning the gap. The CDR3 is made up of 12 amino acids. Germline values: CDR1 SGHRS, CDR2 YFSETQ.

Only a few counts were recorded for this clone. The J gene is TRBJ2-3, the V gene TRBV1. TRBV1 counts as a pseudogene. The CDR3 length is 14 residues. CDR3 DNA sequence: TGCACCAGCAGCCGGACCCCCCTCGGCGATACGCAGTATTTT. It translates to CTSSRTPLGDTQYF.

This chain joins TRBV18 and TRBJ2-5; a weak D match, TRBD1 (5 bases). The CDR3 totals 13 residues. The germline V gene has CDR1 KGHSH and CDR2 LQKENI. V was clipped by 3 bases and J by 3 bases, with 8 bases between them. The CDR3 sequence is CASSPQGEETQYF. CDR3 coding DNA: TGTGCCAGCTCACCTCAAGGGGAAGAGACCCAGTACTTC.

The V gene is TRBV27, the J gene TRBJ2-3; 10 bases fit TRBD2. The J segment lost 3 bases and the V segment lost 7 bases, leaving 10 bases of the junction unmatched. Germline V CDR1 and CDR2: MNHEY, SMNVEV (reference sequence). This CDR3 has 16 amino acids. The CDR3 sequence is CASNTQRGGRTDTQYF. Here the CDR3 DNA reads TGTGCCAGCAACACTCAGCGGGGGGGCCGGACAGATACGCAGTATTTT.

The rearrangement joins TRBV5-4 to TRBJ2-2; no definite D call. The CDR3 is made up of 12 amino acids. V shed 4 bases and J shed 3 bases, with 4 bases lying between them. In germline, CDR1 is SGHNT, CDR2 YYREEE (reference sequence). Here the CDR3 reads CASSPYTGELFF. Here the CDR3 DNA reads TGTGCCAGCAGCCCTTACACCGGGGAGCTGTTTTTT.

J is TRBJ1-2 and V is TRBV5-1; TRBD1 is a possible D gene (5 bases). Germline-derived CDR1 and CDR2 are SGHRS and YFSETQ. This CDR3 contains 15 residues. With 4 bases removed from V and 3 bases from J, the gap between germline ends came to 16 bases. CDR3 DNA sequence: TGCGCCAGCAGCCAAGGACACACAAACGACTATGGCTACACCTTC. This encodes CASSQGHTNDYGYTF.

This sequence joins TRBV18 and TRBJ1-1, with D perhaps matching TRBD1 (5 bases). This CDR3 has 14 amino acids. Germline V gives CDR1 KGHSH, CDR2 LQKENI. Trimming cost V 5 bases and J 5 bases, with 15 bases left between them. The CDR3 spells CASSKQEIRTEAFF. The DNA of the CDR3 is TGTGCCAGCTCAAAACAGGAGATCCGGACTGAAGCTTTCTTT.

The rearrangement links TRBV5-1 to TRBJ2-7; the D gene is possibly TRBD1 (5 bases). The CDR3 is 13 amino acids. V was trimmed by 0 bases and J by 6 bases, leaving 10 bases between them. Germline V gene lookup returns CDR1 SGHRS and CDR2 YFSETQ. The CDR3 spells CASSLDRTGEQYF. CDR3 nucleotides: TGCGCCAGCAGCTTGGACAGGACGGGCGAGCAGTACTTC.

The chain recombines TRBV5-1 with TRBJ1-4; a weak D match, TRBD1 (5 bases). Germline-derived CDR1 and CDR2 are SGHRS and YFSETQ. This CDR3 has 17 amino acids. V was clipped by 3 bases and J by 5 bases, with 20 bases between them. The CDR3 DNA sequence: TGCGCCAGCAGCTCGCCCCGGGACGGAATATTGAATGAAAAACTGTTTTTT. This sequence encodes CASSSPRDGILNEKLFF. The variable domain in full, completed from reference TRBV5-1 and TRBJ1-4, reads KAGVTQTPRYLIKTRGQQVTLSCSPISGHRSVSWYQQTPGQGLQFLFEYFSETQRNKGNFPGRFSGRQFSNSRSEMNVSTLELGDSALYLCASSSPRDGILNEKLFFGSGTQLSVL.

In this sample, this clone turned up a few times. V usage is TRBV9 and J usage is TRBJ2-7; D unresolved. V lost 3 bases and J lost 3, with 19 bases in between. The CDR3 is 16 residues long. From germline, CDR1 is SGDLS and CDR2 YYNGEE. The CDR3 region is CASSGNTPSSLYEQYF. CDR3 DNA sequence: TGTGCCAGCAGCGGTAATACCCCCAGCTCCCTCTACGAGCAGTACTTC.

This clone has only a few counts. This chain uses TRBV19 with TRBJ1-1; D perhaps matches TRBD1 (6 bases). Germline-derived CDR1 and CDR2 are LNHDA and SQIVND (reference sequence). With 6 bases removed from V and 3 bases from J, the gap between germline ends came to 20 bases. This CDR3 has 16 amino acids. The CDR3 loop reads CASRRVGGQRDTEAFF. CDR3 sequence (DNA): TGTGCCAGTAGAAGAGTTGGGGGGCAAAGGGACACTGAAGCTTTCTTT.